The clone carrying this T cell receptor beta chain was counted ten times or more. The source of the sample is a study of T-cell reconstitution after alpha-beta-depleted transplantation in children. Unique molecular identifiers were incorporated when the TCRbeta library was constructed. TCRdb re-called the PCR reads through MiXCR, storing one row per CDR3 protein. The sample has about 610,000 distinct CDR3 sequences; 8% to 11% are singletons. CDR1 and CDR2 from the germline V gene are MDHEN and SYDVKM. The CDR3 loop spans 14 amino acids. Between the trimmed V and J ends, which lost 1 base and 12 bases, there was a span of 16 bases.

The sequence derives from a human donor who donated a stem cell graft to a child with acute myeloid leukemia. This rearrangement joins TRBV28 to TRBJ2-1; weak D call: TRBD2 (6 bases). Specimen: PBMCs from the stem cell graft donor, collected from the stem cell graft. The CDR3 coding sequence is TGTGCCAGCAGTTTATCGGGGGTCCCGGAGGGGCAGTTCTTC. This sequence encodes CASSLSGVPEGQFF. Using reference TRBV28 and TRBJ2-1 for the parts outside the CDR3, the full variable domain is DVKVTQSSRYLVKRTGEKVFLECVQDMDHENMFWYRQDPGLGLRLIYFSYDVKMKEKGDIPEGYSVSREKKERFSLILESASTNQTSMYLCASSLSGVPEGQFFGPGTRLTVL.